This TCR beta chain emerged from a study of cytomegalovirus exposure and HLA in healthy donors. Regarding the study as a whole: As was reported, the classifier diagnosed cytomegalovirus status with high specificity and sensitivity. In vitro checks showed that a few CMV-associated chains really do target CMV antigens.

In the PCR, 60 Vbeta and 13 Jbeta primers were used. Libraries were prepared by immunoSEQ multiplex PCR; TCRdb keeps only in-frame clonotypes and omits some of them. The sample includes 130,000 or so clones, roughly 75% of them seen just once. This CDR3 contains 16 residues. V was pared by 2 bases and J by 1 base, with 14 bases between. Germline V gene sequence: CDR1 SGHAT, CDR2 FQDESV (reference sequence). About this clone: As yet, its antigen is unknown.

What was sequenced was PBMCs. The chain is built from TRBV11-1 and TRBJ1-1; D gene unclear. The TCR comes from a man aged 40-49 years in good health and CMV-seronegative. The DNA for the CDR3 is TGTGCCAGCAGCTTAATGTTAGGACTGGCGAACACTGAAGCTTTCTTT. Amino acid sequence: CASSLMLGLANTEAFF.